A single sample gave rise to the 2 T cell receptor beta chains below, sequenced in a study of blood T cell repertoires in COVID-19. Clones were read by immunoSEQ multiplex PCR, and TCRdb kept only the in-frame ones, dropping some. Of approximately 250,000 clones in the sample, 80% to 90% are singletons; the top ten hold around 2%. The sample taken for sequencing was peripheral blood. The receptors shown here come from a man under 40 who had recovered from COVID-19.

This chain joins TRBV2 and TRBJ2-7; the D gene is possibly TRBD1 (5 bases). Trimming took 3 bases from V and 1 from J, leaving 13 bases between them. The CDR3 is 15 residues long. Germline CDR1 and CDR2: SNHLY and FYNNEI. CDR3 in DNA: TGTGCCAGCAGTGACCCGGCAGGGAAATCCTACGAGCAGTACTTC. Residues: CASSDPAGKSYEQYF.

CDR3 coding DNA: TGTGCCAGCAGCGGACAACCTTCCTACGAGCAGTACTTC. Translated: CASSGQPSYEQYF. The chain uses TRBV2 and TRBJ2-7; maybe TRBD1 (5 bases). In germline, CDR1 is SNHLY, CDR2 FYNNEI. The CDR3 has 13 residues. Trimming took 6 bases from V and 1 from J, leaving 10 bases between them.